The next 9 T cell receptor beta chains were all read from a single sample in a study of cytomegalovirus exposure and HLA in healthy donors. The PCR had 60 Vbeta and 13 Jbeta primers. Assay used: immunoSEQ multiplex PCR; TCRdb lists only in-frame clones, some missing. The data contain roughly 97,000 clones, 10% of them singletons. The sequencing input was PBMCs. The receptors here all came from a man aged 40-49 years in good health and CMV-seropositive.

This clone came up a few times. The CDR3 nucleotides read TGTGCCTGGAAGGTAGCGCTTAATGAGCAGTTCTTC. This sequence encodes CAWKVALNEQFF. The V call is TRBV30, the J call TRBJ2-1, with a weak D call TRBD2 (5 bases). This CDR3 spans 12 amino acids. Germline CDR1 reads GTSNPN; CDR2 reads SVGIG (reference sequence). Trimming took off 4 bases at V and 7 bases at J, with 11 bases between the two ends.

J is TRBJ2-5 and V is TRBV25-1; 11 bases match TRBD2. CDR1 and CDR2 from the germline V gene are MGHDK and SYGVNS. There are 16 residues in the CDR3. J was trimmed by 1 base and V by 9 bases; bases with no gene match: 10. CDR3 region: CASNSGRARVQETQYF. CDR3 DNA sequence: TGTGCCAGTAATAGCGGGAGGGCGAGGGTCCAAGAGACCCAGTACTTC.

The chain combines TRBV7-8 with TRBJ1-5; 7 bases fit TRBD1. CDR1 is SGHVS, CDR2 FQNEAQ, per germline. V lost 1 base, J lost 4 bases, and 7 bases stayed unmatched. CDR3 length: 16 amino acids. CDR3 DNA: TGTGCCAGCAGCTTAGGCCGACAGGGAGTGAATCAGCCCCAGCATTTT. Translated, it gives CASSLGRQGVNQPQHF.

In this sample, this clone turned up a few times. Other DNA variants within this sample encode the same CDR3. The genes are TRBV29-1 and TRBJ2-5, with 13 bases identical to TRBD2. The CDR3 is 15 amino acids. Trimming removed 3 bases from V and 4 bases from J; junction bases left unmatched: 5. Germline V gene sequence: CDR1 SQVTM, CDR2 ANQGSEA. The CDR3 region has the DNA TGCAGCGTTGAGGGGACTAGCGGGATTGGAGAGACCCAGTACTTC. This gives the protein CSVEGTSGIGETQYF.

This clone was seen a handful of times. The chain carries TRBV5-1 and TRBJ1-1; D ambiguous. Germline loops: CDR1 SGHRS, CDR2 YFSETQ. V dropped 4 bases and J dropped 4 bases, with 11 bases sitting between them. The CDR3 sequence is 13 residues long. This CDR3 is CASSPGDGTEAFF. The CDR3 DNA reads TGCGCCAGCAGCCCCGGAGACGGCACTGAAGCTTTCTTT.

CDR3 amino acids: CASSIAGGPFNEQFF. The CDR3 DNA reads as TGCGCCAGCAGCATAGCGGGAGGGCCGTTCAATGAGCAGTTCTTC. This chain links TRBV5-1 with TRBJ2-1, with TRBD2 matching over 11 bases. Germline trimming cut 4 bases from V and 6 bases from J; bases unmatched to any gene: 6. The CDR3 covers 15 residues. Germline CDR1 is SGHRS and CDR2 is YFSETQ.

This chain uses TRBV29-1 with TRBJ2-7; 7 nucleotides line up with TRBD1. Unmatched junction bases numbered 2, after V lost 2 bases and J lost 1 base. Germline V gene lookup returns CDR1 SQVTM and CDR2 ANQGSEA. The CDR3 runs to 13 residues. Here the CDR3 reads CSVETGESYEQYF. The CDR3 nucleotides read TGCAGCGTTGAAACAGGGGAATCCTACGAGCAGTACTTC.

This clone appeared a few times. V usage is TRBV5-1 and J usage is TRBJ2-7; 10 positions match TRBD2. With V trimmed by 3 bases and J by 3 bases, 6 bases remained unmatched. This CDR3 region has 15 residues. Germline CDR1 and CDR2: SGHRS and YFSETQ. The CDR3 protein is CASSSGLAENYEQYF. CDR3 in DNA: TGCGCCAGCAGCTCAGGACTAGCGGAGAACTACGAGCAGTACTTC.

This clone was counted at least ten times. The gene calls are TRBV6-1 and TRBJ1-3; no definite D call. V lost 7 bases and J lost 2, with 12 bases in between. The length of the CDR3 is 14 residues. Looked up from germline, CDR1 is MNHNS and CDR2 is SASEGT. In DNA form, the CDR3 reads TGTGCCAGCACCCTACTGGCGGCTGGAAACACCATATATTTT. Residues: CASTLLAAGNTIYF.